Given below is one T cell receptor (beta chain) in context. The antigen remains unidentified. The sample comes from a study of Ad26.COV2.S vaccination and SARS-CoV-2 variants. Study observations and caveats: Vaccine and placebo recipients had comparable breadth of non-spike TCRs. Higher spike-specific TCR breadth was found in vaccine recipients than in placebo recipients. Assessments of TCR breadth and depth may have underestimated the total T cell responses. It was reported that spike-specific CD8+ and CD4+ T cell responses were substantially broad after vaccination.

Profiled with immunoSEQ multiplex PCR; TCRdb holds only in-frame clones, not every one. The profile shows about 100,000 clones, 60% to 85% of them singletons. The CDR3 spans 14 residues. CDR1 and CDR2 from the germline V gene are MGHRA and YSYEKL. Losses at the gene ends were 0 bases for V and 4 bases for J; bases not matched to a gene: 1. The sample in question was peripheral blood, obtained after recovery from COVID-19. The gene calls are TRBV4-1 and TRBJ2-5, with 8 positions matching TRBD1. This clonotype was obtained from a human donor who had recovered from COVID-19. Written as DNA, the CDR3 is TGCGCCAGCAGCCAAGAGACAGGGGTAGAGACCCAGTACTTC. Translating it yields CASSQETGVETQYF.